The clone carrying this T cell receptor (beta chain) was detected ten times or more. Its antigen is currently unknown. The data belong to a study of regulatory T cells in long-lasting Graves disease. CDR3 length equals 15 residues. CDR1 is DFQATT and CDR2 is SNEGSKA in the germline V gene (reference sequence). Trimming left V 6 bases short and J 0 bases short, with 17 bases between. Study findings and constraints: Among samples with persistent disease, TRBV28, TRBJ1-2 and TRBJ2-5 were favored.

The time point was: newly diagnosed GD, antithyroid drugs for less than 3 months. PBMCs provided the RNA from which the TCR library was made. HTBI primers from iRepertoire and Arm-PCR of CDR3 regions yielded the TCR beta libraries. MiXCR, run by TCRdb on the multiplex PCR reads, gives a single entry per CDR3 protein. The sample contains a few hundred thousand distinct CDR3 sequences, approximately 13% of which appear only once. The same data also went into a second study, on T cells in Graves' hyperthyroidism and ophthalmopathy. From that paper: Blood also showed most of the thyroid clonotypes that were expanded above 0.001.

This TCR came from a man younger than 45 with Graves disease. Source: peripheral blood mononuclear cells (PBMCs), taken at new diagnosis, from a patient treated with antithyroid drugs. This chain connects TRBV20-1 to TRBJ1-1; unclear D gene. As DNA, the CDR3 is TGCAGTGCACCCAGCCCGGTTTCCTTGAACACTGAAGCTTTCTTT. Translation: CSAPSPVSLNTEAFF.